One and the same sample provided the 13 T cell receptor beta chains below, sequenced in a study of early stage breast cancer tumors. Here immunoSEQ multiplex PCR was the method, and the copy in TCRdb shows in-frame clones only, minus some. The sample records about 9,700 clones, 60% to 85% being singletons. Source material: normal breast tissue next to the tumor. These receptors were taken from a person between 35 and 49 years old with breast cancer.

This clone was counted a few times. The genes are TRBV10-2 and TRBJ2-7; TRBD1 might be the D (6 bases). The V end lost 5 bases, the J end lost 0 bases, and 8 bases lay between the germline ends. The CDR3 consists of 13 residues. CDR1 is WSHSY and CDR2 is SAAADI in the germline V gene. The CDR3 protein is CASSRDTSYEQYF. DNA for the CDR3: TGCGCCAGCAGTAGGGACACCTCCTACGAGCAGTACTTC.

The gene calls are TRBV30 and TRBJ1-5; 9 nucleotides line up with TRBD1. Per germline, CDR1 GTSNPN and CDR2 SVGIG (reference sequence). This CDR3 is 13 amino acids long. V gave up 2 bases and J gave up 9 bases; unmatched junction bases: 5. In nucleotides, the CDR3 is TGTGCCTGGAGTACAGGGGGCGGGAGGCCCCAGCATTTT. Its translation: CAWSTGGGRPQHF.

DNA for the CDR3: TGTGCCAGCAGTTCCGGGACTGGAAACACCATATATTTT. Its protein product is CASSSGTGNTIYF. V and J are TRBV6-1 and TRBJ1-3; D is uncertain. Germline-derived CDR1 and CDR2 are MNHNS and SASEGT. This CDR3 contains 13 residues. The V and J ends lost 5 bases and 2 bases respectively, with 7 bases between them.

This rearrangement joins TRBV6-4 to TRBJ2-2; D is undetermined. Germline-derived CDR1 and CDR2 are MRHNA and SNTAGT. This CDR3 contains 13 residues. V dropped 3 bases and J dropped 0 bases, with 2 bases sitting between them. CDR3 in amino acids: CASSEANTGELFF. CDR3 in DNA: TGTGCCAGCAGTGAAGCGAACACCGGGGAGCTGTTTTTT.

The rearrangement links TRBV5-1 to TRBJ1-3; D is undetermined. V lost 0 bases, J lost 4 bases, and 11 bases lay in between. The CDR3 has 15 amino acids. The germline V gene has CDR1 SGHRS and CDR2 YFSETQ. The CDR3 DNA reads TGCGCCAGCAGCTTGGTGGGTTCGGGAGGAAACACCATATATTTT. It codes for CASSLVGSGGNTIYF.

V gene TRBV6-4 combines with J gene TRBJ2-1; 13 nucleotides line up with TRBD2. Looked up from germline, CDR1 is MRHNA and CDR2 is SNTAGT. The CDR3 runs to 15 residues. The J segment lost 5 bases and the V segment lost 4 bases, leaving 2 bases of the junction unmatched. CDR3 sequence (DNA): TGTGCCAGCAGTGGGGGACTAGCGGGAAACAATGAGCAGTTCTTC. Encoded protein: CASSGGLAGNNEQFF.

The chain recombines TRBV4-1 with TRBJ1-1, with a weak D call TRBD1 (5 bases). The V gene lost 4 bases and the J gene lost 1 base, with 16 bases spanning the gap. The CDR3 consists of 16 residues. Germline values: CDR1 MGHRA, CDR2 YSYEKL. The CDR3 loop is CASSLILGTGNTEAFF. The CDR3 coding sequence is TGCGCCAGCAGCCTAATATTAGGGACGGGGAACACTGAAGCTTTCTTT.

The CDR3 nucleotides read TGTGCCAGCAGCCCCCGAGATGCGGGATCTCAAGAGACCCAGTACTTC. Translated: CASSPRDAGSQETQYF. The rearrangement links TRBV9 to TRBJ2-5; tentatively, D is TRBD2 (6 bases). Germline CDR1 SGDLS, CDR2 YYNGEE. CDR3 size: 16 residues. V was clipped by 4 bases and J by 2 bases, with 18 bases between them.

The chain uses TRBV11-3 and TRBJ2-1; 11 positions agree with TRBD2. The germline V gene encodes CDR1 SGHNT and CDR2 YENEEA. The V gene end was trimmed by 6 bases and the J gene end by 7 bases; junction bases not matched to a gene: 17. This CDR3 has 18 amino acids. CDR3 bases: TGTGCCAGCAGGTCGTGGGGTAGCGGGAGGGGGGTTTTAAATGAGCAGTTCTTC. Translation gives CASRSWGSGRGVLNEQFF.

The V and J genes are TRBV30 and TRBJ2-5; D uncertain. V was clipped by 4 bases and J by 4 bases, with 10 bases between them. The CDR3 spans 12 residues. Germline CDR1 is GTSNPN and CDR2 is SVGIG (reference sequence). CDR3 nucleotide sequence: TGTGCCTGGAACCGCCTAGGAGAGACCCAGTACTTC. It codes for CAWNRLGETQYF.

V usage is TRBV9 and J usage is TRBJ1-2, with D perhaps TRBD1 (5 bases). V was shortened by 1 base and J by 8 bases, with 15 bases between the two germline ends. The germline V gene encodes CDR1 SGDLS and CDR2 YYNGEE. The CDR3 covers 14 residues. The CDR3 loop reads CASSVSTTVDGYTF. In DNA form, the CDR3 reads TGTGCCAGCAGCGTATCCACGACAGTTGACGGCTACACCTTC.

This clone was counted between two and nine times. The chain joins TRBV7-2 to TRBJ1-5; D is undetermined. CDR3 length: 13 amino acids. V lost 3 bases, J lost 3 bases, and 6 bases lay in between. The germline V gene has CDR1 SGHTA and CDR2 FQGNSA. DNA of the CDR3: TGTGCCAGCAGCTTCCAGGTCAATCAGCCCCAGCATTTT. Translating gives CASSFQVNQPQHF.

The chain employs TRBV6-1 and TRBJ2-7; D is perhaps TRBD1 or TRBD2 (5 bases each). CDR1 MNHNS and CDR2 SASEGT come from the germline V gene. Trimming shortened V by 1 base and J by 2 bases, and 12 bases separated the two germline ends. The CDR3 contains 15 residues. The CDR3 nucleotides read TGTGCCAGCAGTGAAGGGGACGGGCCTACCTACGAGCAGTACTTC. Its protein product is CASSEGDGPTYEQYF.